This note documents a single T cell receptor beta chain sequence. Its target is not known. Here immunoSEQ multiplex PCR was the method, and the copy in TCRdb shows in-frame clones only, minus some. The sample contains 150,000 to 200,000 clones, more than 75% of which appear only once. These data are taken from a study of cytomegalovirus exposure and HLA in healthy donors. In the study overall: The roughly 130 validation repertoires used the same platform as the approximately 700 first-cohort repertoires (as reported by a later analysis). Study results and caveats: A later analysis found first-cohort TCR clusters tended to co-occur in the 120 validation repertoires.

Trimming pared 0 bases from V and 3 bases from J, leaving 8 bases between. CDR1 is SGHRS, CDR2 YFSETQ, per germline. This CDR3 has 14 residues. V usage is TRBV5-1 and J usage is TRBJ2-3, with a tentative D call TRBD2 (5 bases). Sequenced input: PBMCs. The receptor's source is a woman under 30 in good health and CMV-seronegative. The CDR3 nucleotides are TGCGCCAGCAGCTTGGGAGGGTGGACAGATACGCAGTATTTT. Translating it yields CASSLGGWTDTQYF.